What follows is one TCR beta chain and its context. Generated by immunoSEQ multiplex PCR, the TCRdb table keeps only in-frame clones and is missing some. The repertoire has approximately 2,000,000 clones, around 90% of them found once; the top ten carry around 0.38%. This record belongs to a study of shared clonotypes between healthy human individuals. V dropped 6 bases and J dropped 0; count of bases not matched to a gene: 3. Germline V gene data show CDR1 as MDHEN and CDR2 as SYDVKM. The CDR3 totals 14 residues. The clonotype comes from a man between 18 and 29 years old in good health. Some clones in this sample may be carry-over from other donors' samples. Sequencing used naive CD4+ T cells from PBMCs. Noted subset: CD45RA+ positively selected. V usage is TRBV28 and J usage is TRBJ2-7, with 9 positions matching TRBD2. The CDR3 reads CASSSSGASYEQYF. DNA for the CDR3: TGTGCCAGCAGCTCTAGCGGGGCCTCCTACGAGCAGTACTTC.